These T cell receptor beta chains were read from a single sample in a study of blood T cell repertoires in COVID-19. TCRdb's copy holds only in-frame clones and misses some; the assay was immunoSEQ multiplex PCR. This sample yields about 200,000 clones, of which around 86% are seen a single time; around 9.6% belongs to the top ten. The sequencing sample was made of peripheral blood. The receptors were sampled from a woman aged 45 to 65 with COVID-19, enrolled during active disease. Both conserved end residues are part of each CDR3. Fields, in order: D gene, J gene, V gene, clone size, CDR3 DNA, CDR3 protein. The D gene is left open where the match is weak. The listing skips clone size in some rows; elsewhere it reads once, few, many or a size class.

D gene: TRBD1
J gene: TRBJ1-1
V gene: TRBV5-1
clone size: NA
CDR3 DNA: TGCGCCAGCAGCTCGGGACAGCTGAACACTGAAGCTTTCTTT
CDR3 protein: CASSSGQLNTEAFF

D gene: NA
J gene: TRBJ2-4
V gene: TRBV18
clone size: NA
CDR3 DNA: TGTGCCAGCTCACCGGGAGGGGGAAACATTCAGTACTTC
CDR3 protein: CASSPGGGNIQYF

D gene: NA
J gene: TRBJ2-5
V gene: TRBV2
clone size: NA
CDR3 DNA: TGTGCCAGCAGCGGCAGGTCGGAGACCCAGTACTTC
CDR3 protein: CASSGRSETQYF

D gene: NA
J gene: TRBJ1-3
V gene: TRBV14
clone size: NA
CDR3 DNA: TGTGCCAGCAGCCCTCTGTCTCCCTTGAGCACCATATATTTT
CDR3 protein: CASSPLSPLSTIYF

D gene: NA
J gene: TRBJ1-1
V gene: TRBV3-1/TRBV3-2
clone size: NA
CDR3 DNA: TGTGCCAGCAGCCAAGAACTACGGTCAGAAGCTTTCTTT
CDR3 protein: CASSQELRSEAFF

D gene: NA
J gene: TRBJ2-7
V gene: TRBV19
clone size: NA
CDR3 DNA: TGTGCCAGTAGTCCCTCGACCGGGACTCATGGCTACGAGCAGTACTTC
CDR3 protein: CASSPSTGTHGYEQYF

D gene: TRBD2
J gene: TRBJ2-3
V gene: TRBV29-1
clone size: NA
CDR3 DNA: TGCAGCGTAGAACTAGCGGGGGGCCGCTGGGGCACAGATACGCAGTATTTT
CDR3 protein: CSVELAGGRWGTDTQYF

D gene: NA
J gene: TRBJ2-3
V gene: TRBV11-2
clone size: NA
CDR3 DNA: TGTGCCAGCAGCCGGACACCAAACACAGATACGCAGTATTTT
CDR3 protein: CASSRTPNTDTQYF

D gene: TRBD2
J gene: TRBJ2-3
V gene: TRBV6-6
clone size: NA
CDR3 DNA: TGTGCCAGCAGTACCCGAAGGAGCGGGGGGGCGAATACGCAGTATTTT
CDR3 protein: CASSTRRSGGANTQYF

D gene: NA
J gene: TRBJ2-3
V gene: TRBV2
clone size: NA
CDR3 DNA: TGTGCCAGCAGTGAATTTAGCCCGATATCAGATACGCAGTATTTT
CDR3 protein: CASSEFSPISDTQYF

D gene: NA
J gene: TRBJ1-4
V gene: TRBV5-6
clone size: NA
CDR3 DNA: TGTGCCAGCAGCTTGAGGACAGTTGGTGAAAAACTGTTTTTT
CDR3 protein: CASSLRTVGEKLFF

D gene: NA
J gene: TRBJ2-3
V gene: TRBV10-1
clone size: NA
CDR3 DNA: TGCGCCAGCAAAGACTCCTACGCCACAGATACGCAGTATTTT
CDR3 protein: CASKDSYATDTQYF

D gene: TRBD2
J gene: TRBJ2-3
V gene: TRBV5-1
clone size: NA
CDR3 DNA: TGCGCCAGCAGCTTGGAAGGCTCGGGGGGGCCCACAGATACGCAGTATTTT
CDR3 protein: CASSLEGSGGPTDTQYF

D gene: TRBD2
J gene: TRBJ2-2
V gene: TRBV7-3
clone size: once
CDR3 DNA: TGTGCCAGCAGCTTGGGACTAGCGGGGGAGGCCGGGGAGCTGTTTTTT
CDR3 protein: CASSLGLAGEAGELFF

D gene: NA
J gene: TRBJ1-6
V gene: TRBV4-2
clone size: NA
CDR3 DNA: TGTGCCAGCAGCCAAGAGCGTAGGCAGGGGAATTTTAGAATGGCCCTCCACTTT
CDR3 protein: CASSQERRQGNFRMALHF

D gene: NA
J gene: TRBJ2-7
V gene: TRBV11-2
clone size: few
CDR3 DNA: TGTGCCAGCAGCTTGGACACTCTGCCCTCCTACGAGCAGTACTTC
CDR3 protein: CASSLDTLPSYEQYF

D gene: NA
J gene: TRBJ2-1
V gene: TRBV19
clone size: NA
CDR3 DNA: TGTGCCAGTAGTCGTGTCCCCAATGAGCAGTTCTTC
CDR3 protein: CASSRVPNEQFF

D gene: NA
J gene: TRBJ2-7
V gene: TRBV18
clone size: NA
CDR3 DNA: TGTGCCAGCTCCCGAGGGGGTTTGTCCTACGAGCAGTACTTC
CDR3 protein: CASSRGGLSYEQYF

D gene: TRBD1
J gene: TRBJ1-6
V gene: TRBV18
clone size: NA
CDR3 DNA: TGTGCCAGCTCACTCGGCCGGGACAGGCATTCACCCCTCCACTTT
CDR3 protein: CASSLGRDRHSPLHF

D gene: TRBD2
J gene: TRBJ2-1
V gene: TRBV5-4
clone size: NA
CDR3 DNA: TGTGCCAGCAGCGGGGGGGTAGACAATGAGCAGTTCTTC
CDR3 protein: CASSGGVDNEQFF

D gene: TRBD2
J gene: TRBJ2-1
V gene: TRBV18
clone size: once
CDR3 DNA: TGTGCCAGCTCACCTTTAGCGGGGGGCTCCTACAATGAGCAGTTCTTC
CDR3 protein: CASSPLAGGSYNEQFF

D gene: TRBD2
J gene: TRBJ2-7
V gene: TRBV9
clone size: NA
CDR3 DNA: TGTGCCAGCAGTCCGACAGCGGGGCCCTGGAAGGGAACTGAGCAGTACTTC
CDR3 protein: CASSPTAGPWKGTEQYF

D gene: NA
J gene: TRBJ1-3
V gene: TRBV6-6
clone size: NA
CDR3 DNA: TGTGCCAGCAGCCCACAGACGAACTCTGGAAACACCATATATTTT
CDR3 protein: CASSPQTNSGNTIYF